Shown below are 31 T cell receptor beta chains from a single sample sequenced in a study of T cell changes during pregnancy in multiple sclerosis. Data came from immunoSEQ multiplex PCR; TCRdb stores just in-frame clones and leaves some out. The sample has about 61,000 clones; about 87% are singletons. Source: peripheral blood, taken in the first trimester of pregnancy. These receptors came from a female donor in good health, enrolled as a control in a pregnancy study.

This clone was detected only once. The chain joins TRBV7-2 to TRBJ1-2; D not certain. V was pared by 5 bases and J by 4 bases, with 14 bases between. This CDR3 comprises 14 residues. Germline V lookup: CDR1 SGHTA, CDR2 FQGNSA. This CDR3 is CASSPAGLFYGYTF. The CDR3 DNA sequence: TGTGCCAGCAGCCCCGCAGGCCTGTTCTATGGCTACACCTTC.

CDR3 sequence: CASSPRTVNTEAFF. Here the CDR3 DNA reads TGTGCCAGCAGTCCCCGGACAGTCAACACTGAAGCTTTCTTT. The chain uses TRBV5-6 and TRBJ1-1; weak D call: TRBD1 (6 bases). This CDR3 contains 14 residues. The V and J ends lost 5 bases and 2 bases respectively, with 13 bases between them. The germline V gene encodes CDR1 SGHDT and CDR2 YYEEEE. Full variable domain (remainder filled in from reference TRBV5-6 and TRBJ1-1): DAGVTQSPTHLIKTRGQQVTLRCSPKSGHDTVSWYQQALGQGPQFIFQYYEEEERQRGNFPDRFSGHQFPNYSSELNVNALLLGDSALYLCASSPRTVNTEAFFGQGTRLTVV.

The rearrangement joins TRBV4-1 to TRBJ2-1; 9 bases map to TRBD1. CDR3 length: 16 residues. CDR1 MGHRA and CDR2 YSYEKL come from the germline V gene. V lost 5 bases to trimming and J lost 3 bases; unmatched junction nucleotides: 8. The CDR3 loop reads CASSSPGQGLYNEQFF. The DNA of the CDR3 is TGCGCCAGCAGCTCCCCGGGACAGGGCCTCTACAATGAGCAGTTCTTC.

V and J are TRBV4-3 and TRBJ1-1, with D unresolved. The CDR3 spans 15 residues. Germline V CDR1 and CDR2: LGHNA, YSLEER. Trimming stripped 5 bases from V and 0 bases from J, with 13 bases between. The CDR3: CASSSGTGMNTEAFF. The DNA for the CDR3 is TGCGCCAGCAGCTCTGGAACGGGGATGAACACTGAAGCTTTCTTT.

The chain joins TRBV27 to TRBJ2-5; no clear D gene. Trimming pared 6 bases from V and 2 bases from J, leaving 13 bases between. The CDR3 is made up of 14 amino acids. Germline CDR1 is MNHEY and CDR2 is SMNVEV (reference sequence). The CDR3 loop is CASSYRSPQETQYF. The CDR3, as DNA: TGTGCCAGCAGCTATCGATCTCCGCAAGAGACCCAGTACTTC.

This chain links TRBV27 with TRBJ2-5, with unresolved D. The V gene's germline CDR1 is MNHEY and CDR2 SMNVEV (reference sequence). CDR3 length: 14 residues. The V gene lost 3 bases and the J gene lost 2 bases, with 10 bases spanning the gap. The DNA for the CDR3 is TGTGCCAGCAGTTTCGGAACAGCACAAGAGACCCAGTACTTC. The encoded protein is CASSFGTAQETQYF.

The rearrangement links TRBV18 to TRBJ2-7; 9 nucleotides line up with TRBD1. The CDR3 extends over 14 amino acids. Germline CDR1 is KGHSH and CDR2 is LQKENI. Losses at the gene ends were 4 bases for V and 6 bases for J; bases not matched to a gene: 7. The CDR3, as DNA: TGTGCCAGCTCACGGACCGGGACAGGGCCCGAGCAGTACTTC. Translated: CASSRTGTGPEQYF.

The chain has TRBV5-1 and TRBJ1-2; perhaps TRBD1 as D (6 bases). In germline, CDR1 is SGHRS, CDR2 YFSETQ. With 4 bases removed from V and 4 bases from J, the gap between germline ends came to 14 bases. This CDR3 comprises 14 residues. CDR3 DNA sequence: TGCGCCAGCAGCCTAGGACAGAGCGTCTATGGCTACACCTTC. As protein: CASSLGQSVYGYTF. Full variable domain (outside the CDR3, taken from reference TRBV5-1 and TRBJ1-2): KAGVTQTPRYLIKTRGQQVTLSCSPISGHRSVSWYQQTPGQGLQFLFEYFSETQRNKGNFPGRFSGRQFSNSRSEMNVSTLELGDSALYLCASSLGQSVYGYTFGSGTRLTVV.

V usage is TRBV2 and J usage is TRBJ1-3; D remains unclear. The CDR3 runs 16 residues. Germline loops: CDR1 SNHLY, CDR2 FYNNEI. V shed 6 bases and J shed 0 bases, with 15 bases lying between them. The CDR3 DNA reads TGTGCCAGCAGGGAGGGCGTATTCAACTCTGGAAACACCATATATTTT. This sequence encodes CASREGVFNSGNTIYF.

The chain combines TRBV15 with TRBJ1-4; the D is unclear. CDR3 length: 13 amino acids. From germline, CDR1 is LNHNV and CDR2 YYDKDF (reference sequence). Trimming cost V 0 bases and J 8 bases, with 7 bases left between them. CDR3: CATSRDPGEKLFF. The CDR3 region has the DNA TGTGCCACCAGCAGAGATCCGGGGGAAAAACTGTTTTTT.

The chain joins TRBV19 to TRBJ2-7; a possible D gene is TRBD2 (6 bases). The CDR3 runs 15 residues. CDR1 is LNHDA, CDR2 SQIVND, per germline (reference sequence). V lost 5 bases to trimming and J lost 0 bases, with 14 bases between them. For the CDR3, the DNA is TGTGCCAGTAGTCTGGGGGGACCTAGCTCCTACGAGCAGTACTTC. It yields the protein CASSLGGPSSYEQYF.

V is TRBV27 and J is TRBJ1-2; a possible D gene is TRBD1 (5 bases). CDR3 size: 13 residues. Deletions cut 4 bases from V and 3 bases from J, with 9 bases between. Germline loops: CDR1 MNHEY, CDR2 SMNVEV (reference sequence). CDR3 sequence (DNA): TGTGCCAGCAGTTGGGGGGAGGACTATGGCTACACCTTC. As protein: CASSWGEDYGYTF.

The V call is TRBV13, the J call TRBJ1-5, with 8 bases aligning to TRBD1. V trimming: 5 bases; J trimming: 5 bases; junction bases outside the gene matches: 2. This CDR3 comprises 13 residues. Germline V CDR1 and CDR2: PRHDT, FYEKMQ (reference sequence). The CDR3, as DNA: TGTGCCAGCAGCCAGGGGGCCGATCAGCCCCAGCATTTT. Translated, it gives CASSQGADQPQHF.

The rearrangement uses TRBV14 and TRBJ1-2; D is undetermined. V lost 1 base and J lost 5, with 8 bases in between. Germline V lookup: CDR1 SGHDN, CDR2 FVKESK. CDR3 length equals 13 residues. The CDR3, as DNA: TGTGCCAGCAGCCAAGGTTTGCGGTATGGCTACACCTTC. Its protein product is CASSQGLRYGYTF.

The rearrangement joins TRBV7-3 to TRBJ2-1; TRBD2 agrees at 8 bases. CDR3 size: 17 residues. After removal of 1 base from V and 6 bases from J, the junction contained 11 bases not matched to a gene. Germline CDR1 reads SGHTA; CDR2 reads FQGTGA. The CDR3: CASSLRPPAGVGNEQFF. The CDR3 coding sequence is TGTGCCAGCAGCTTAAGGCCCCCAGCGGGGGTGGGCAATGAGCAGTTCTTC.

J is TRBJ1-1 and V is TRBV7-2; TRBD1 is a possible D gene (5 bases). V was cut by 4 bases and J by 10 bases, with 22 bases left in between. This CDR3 has 15 residues. Germline loops: CDR1 SGHTA, CDR2 FQGNSA. CDR3 region: CASSYERGEQAGAFF. CDR3 bases: TGTGCCAGCAGCTACGAACGGGGGGAACAGGCAGGAGCTTTCTTT.

The J gene is TRBJ2-1, the V gene TRBV5-6; D gene unclear. V was shortened by 2 bases and J by 0 bases, with 12 bases between the two germline ends. The CDR3 length is 16 residues. Germline-derived CDR1 and CDR2 are SGHDT and YYEEEE. The CDR3 region is CASSFLPPSSYNEQFF. The CDR3 DNA is TGTGCCAGCAGCTTCCTCCCCCCTAGCTCCTACAATGAGCAGTTCTTC.

V is TRBV30 and J is TRBJ1-4; D is undetermined. The CDR3 has 16 residues. Trimming removed 1 base from V and 8 bases from J, with 20 bases in between. The germline V gene encodes CDR1 GTSNPN and CDR2 SVGIG (reference sequence). CDR3 protein: CAWSGVDIRSSEKLFF. In DNA form, the CDR3 reads TGTGCCTGGAGTGGAGTAGACATCAGATCGTCGGAAAAACTGTTTTTT. Drawing the rest from reference TRBV30 and TRBJ1-4, the complete variable domain is SQTIHQWPATLVQPVGSPLSLECTVEGTSNPNLYWYRQAAGRGLQLLFYSVGIGQISSEVPQNLSASRPQDRQFILSSKKLLLSDSGFYLCAWSGVDIRSSEKLFFGSGTQLSVL.

The chain employs TRBV7-2 and TRBJ1-1; 9 nucleotides align to TRBD1. This CDR3 comprises 16 residues. V shed 3 bases, J shed 5 bases, and the junction held 10 bases outside the gene matches. From germline, CDR1 is SGHTA and CDR2 FQGNSA. The CDR3 is CASSFRTGGAGTEAFF. The CDR3 DNA reads as TGTGCCAGCAGCTTTAGAACAGGGGGCGCGGGTACTGAAGCTTTCTTT.

The V gene is TRBV9, the J gene TRBJ1-2; D ambiguous. The CDR3 has 11 residues. V was shortened by 0 bases and J by 8 bases, with 5 bases between the two germline ends. CDR1 is SGDLS, CDR2 YYNGEE, per germline. The CDR3 sequence is CASSVVLGYTF. In DNA, the CDR3 is TGTGCCAGCAGCGTAGTCCTGGGCTACACCTTC.

The chain uses TRBV7-9 and TRBJ1-2; no clear D gene. In germline, CDR1 is SEHNR, CDR2 FQNEAQ (reference sequence). CDR3 length: 17 amino acids. Trimming removed 5 bases at V and 7 bases at J, with 26 bases between. CDR3 sequence (DNA): TGTGCCAGCAGCCCAGAGGCGGCGGCCGTAAAACCTTCTGGCTACACCTTC. Encoded protein: CASSPEAAAVKPSGYTF.

V usage is TRBV18 and J usage is TRBJ2-1; TRBD1 matches at 7 bases. After removal of 6 bases from V and 2 bases from J, the junction contained 13 bases not matched to a gene. The CDR3 has 17 amino acids. Germline V gene sequence: CDR1 KGHSH, CDR2 LQKENI. In DNA, the CDR3 is TGTGCCAGCTCCAGTCGAACCGGGACAGAGGCCTACAATGAGCAGTTCTTC. This sequence encodes CASSSRTGTEAYNEQFF. Full variable domain (outside the CDR3, taken from reference TRBV18 and TRBJ2-1): NAGVMQNPRHLVRRRGQEARLRCSPMKGHSHVYWYRQLPEEGLKFMVYLQKENIIDESGMPKERFSAEFPKEGPSILRIQQVVRGDSAAYFCASSSRTGTEAYNEQFFGPGTRLTVL.

The CDR3 protein is CASSQGAGRGNTEAFF. The CDR3 nucleotides read TGTGCCAGCAGCCAAGGGGCAGGGAGGGGGAACACTGAAGCTTTCTTT. The chain employs TRBV4-2 and TRBJ1-1, with D tentatively TRBD1 (5 bases). The CDR3 extends over 16 amino acids. V lost 1 base to trimming and J lost 1 base, with 13 bases between them. Per germline, CDR1 LGHNA and CDR2 YNFKEQ.

This chain links TRBV9 with TRBJ2-3; 13 bases agree with TRBD2. The CDR3 extends over 17 amino acids. The V gene end was trimmed by 1 base and the J gene end by 5 bases; junction bases not matched to a gene: 7. From germline, CDR1 is SGDLS and CDR2 YYNGEE. This CDR3 is CASSVQGLAGEGDTQYF. The CDR3 DNA reads TGTGCCAGCAGCGTACAAGGACTAGCGGGGGAAGGAGATACGCAGTATTTT. Variable domain in full (rest from reference TRBV9 and TRBJ2-3): DSGVTQTPKHLITATGQRVTLRCSPRSGDLSVYWYQQSLDQGLQFLIQYYNGEERAKGNILERFSAQQFPDLHSELNLSSLELGDSALYFCASSVQGLAGEGDTQYFGPGTRLTVL.

The V call is TRBV5-8, the J call TRBJ2-1, with 7 bases aligning to TRBD1. CDR1 and CDR2 (germline): SGHTS, YDEGEE. CDR3 length: 13 amino acids. The junction had 8 bases not matched to a gene; V was cut back by 10 bases and J by 4 bases. The CDR3 nucleotides read TGTGCCGTCCGGGACAGATTATACAATGAGCAGTTCTTC. This translates into CAVRDRLYNEQFF.

V usage is TRBV19 and J usage is TRBJ2-5, with 8 bases fitting TRBD2. CDR1 is LNHDA and CDR2 is SQIVND in the germline V gene (reference sequence). The junction had 8 bases not matched to a gene; V was cut back by 9 bases and J by 5 bases. The CDR3 contains 13 residues. Here the CDR3 reads CASRRAGEETQYF. Here the CDR3 DNA reads TGTGCCAGCAGACGAGCGGGGGAGGAGACCCAGTACTTC.

This sequence joins TRBV7-2 and TRBJ1-1; 7 bases are shared with TRBD1. CDR1 SGHTA and CDR2 FQGNSA come from the germline V gene. This CDR3 region has 16 residues. V was pared by 0 bases and J by 1 base, with 5 bases of the junction left unmatched. CDR3 nucleotides: TGTGCCAGCAGCTTAGCACAGGGGACCCCGAACACTGAAGCTTTCTTT. Residues: CASSLAQGTPNTEAFF.

This sequence joins TRBV7-2 and TRBJ2-7; 15 positions match TRBD2. The CDR3 runs 16 residues. Germline-derived CDR1 and CDR2 are SGHTA and FQGNSA. With V trimmed by 6 bases and J by 2 bases, 5 bases remained unmatched. The CDR3 reads CASRGLAGGIAYEQYF. DNA for the CDR3: TGTGCCAGCAGGGGACTAGCGGGGGGTATAGCCTACGAGCAGTACTTC.

This clone was observed a single time. The chain joins TRBV4-1 to TRBJ2-2, with unresolved D. Trimming removed 4 bases from V and 6 bases from J, with 12 bases in between. The CDR3 runs to 14 residues. CDR1 is MGHRA and CDR2 is YSYEKL in the germline V gene. CDR3 sequence (DNA): TGCGCCAGCAGCCTTGCGATTGTCCCCGGGGAGCTGTTTTTT. As protein: CASSLAIVPGELFF.

The chain employs TRBV2 and TRBJ1-1, with TRBD1 as a possible D gene (6 bases). This CDR3 comprises 14 residues. V was shortened by 6 bases and J by 5 bases, with 16 bases between the two germline ends. Germline CDR1 reads SNHLY; CDR2 reads FYNNEI. CDR3: CASSNQGLGTEAFF. The CDR3 DNA reads as TGTGCCAGCAGCAATCAGGGGCTGGGGACTGAAGCTTTCTTT.

The chain combines TRBV6-5 with TRBJ1-4; 7 bases agree with TRBD1. Losses at the gene ends were 4 bases for V and 5 bases for J; bases not matched to a gene: 7. CDR1 and CDR2 (germline): MNHEY, SVGAGI. The CDR3 is made up of 15 amino acids. CDR3 loop: CASSSTPQGNEKLFF. CDR3 DNA sequence: TGTGCCAGCAGTTCCACACCACAGGGGAATGAAAAACTGTTTTTT.